The source of this TCR beta chain is a study of T cell changes during pregnancy in multiple sclerosis (dated by TCRdb to the late 2010s). With respect to the entire study: The study looked at changes in the T cell repertoire across pregnancy in women with multiple sclerosis.

The method was the immunoSEQ multiplex PCR assay. The table comes from immuneACCESS by way of TCRdb, which keeps in-frame sequences with V and J called. Part of the clones is missing from these tables; in studies checked, under half for an unresolved V gene and the rest for unknown reasons. This sample lists 50,000 to 55,000 clones; about 90% were detected once. Clones ranked in the top ten supply less than 0.6% of the sample. Measured from the cysteine to the phenylalanine, the CDR3 is 17 residues long. Only the CDR3 DNA is retained, 51 bases long and in frame from the first base. A single count supports this clone. Its recognized antigen is unknown. Base qualities are not recorded, but no much larger clone differs from it by a single base.

The chain was built from TRBV21-1 and TRBJ2-1; whether TRBD2, the table's D call, matches the DNA was not checked. TRBV21-1 is labeled a pseudogene. Sample: CD4+ T cells from peripheral blood mononuclear cells, taken in the third trimester of pregnancy. The source of this sequence is a female donor with multiple sclerosis, enrolled in a pregnancy study. The bases are TGTGCCAGCAGCAAATTTCTAGCGGGGGGCCTGACGAATGAGCAGTTCTTC. Its protein reads: CASSKFLAGGLTNEQFF.